The rows below give T cell receptor beta chains drawn from one sample of a study of T cell responses to AZD1222 COVID-19 vaccine. The table came from immunoSEQ multiplex PCR; TCRdb's copy has only in-frame clones and leaves some out. The sample has 150,000 to 200,000 clones; roughly 93% are singletons. The sequenced sample was peripheral blood, obtained on day 0 of AZD1222 vaccination. These receptors all stem from an adult in good health. Both conserved end residues are part of each CDR3. Fields, in order: J gene, D gene, V gene, clone size, CDR3 DNA, CDR3 protein. A D gene is named only where the DNA matches it firmly. Size is omitted from some rows. Given values are once, few, many or a class for expanded clones.

TRBJ1-4	NA	TRBV5-4	NA	TGTGCCAGCAGCTCGGCAGGGATTCGTACTAATGAAAAACTGTTTTTT	CASSSAGIRTNEKLFF
TRBJ1-1	NA	TRBV5-1	NA	TGCGCCAGCAGCTCGTTTGCGGGGTTGTTCGGCACTGAAGCTTTCTTT	CASSSFAGLFGTEAFF
TRBJ1-4	NA	TRBV10-3	NA	TGTGCCATCAGTCGGGAAGGGGAGATGAAAAAACTGTTTTTT	CAISREGEMKKLFF
TRBJ1-2	NA	TRBV30	NA	TGTGCCTGGAGTCCGAACCCGGACTACACCTTC	CAWSPNPDYTF
TRBJ2-7	NA	TRBV6-1	once	TGTGCCAGCAGTGAAAGCCTGCCTAACGAGCAGTACTTC	CASSESLPNEQYF
TRBJ1-1	TRBD1	TRBV28	NA	TGTGCCAGCAGAGACAGGGACACTGAAGCTTTCTTT	CASRDRDTEAFF
TRBJ1-6	TRBD1	TRBV10-3	NA	TGTGCCATCAGTCCCCTAGACAGGGGGCAGAATTCACCCCTCCACTTT	CAISPLDRGQNSPLHF
TRBJ2-2	TRBD2	TRBV11-2	NA	TGTGCCAGCAGCATGGGACTAGCGGGATGGCTCGGCGGGGAGCTGTTTTTT	CASSMGLAGWLGGELFF
TRBJ2-1	NA	TRBV7-2	NA	TGTGCCAGCAGCTTACGGCCGCACCTCCCGGGACTCGCACGCAATGAGCAGTTCTTC	CASSLRPHLPGLARNEQFF
TRBJ2-7	TRBD2	TRBV5-4	few	TGTGCCAGCAGCCCCTCCACGGGGGGACTGACTTCCTACGAGCAGTACTTC	CASSPSTGGLTSYEQYF
TRBJ2-2	NA	TRBV5-5	NA	TGTGCCAGCAGCTTTATTACCGGGGAGCTGTTTTTT	CASSFITGELFF
TRBJ1-2	TRBD1	TRBV4-1	NA	TGCGCCAGCAGCCAAACCCAGGGGGACAGCTATGGCTACACCTTC	CASSQTQGDSYGYTF
TRBJ1-5	NA	TRBV6-5	NA	TGTGCCAGCAGTTACGCAAACAATCAGCCCCAGCATTTT	CASSYANNQPQHF
TRBJ1-1	NA	TRBV19	NA	TGTGCCAGTAGTATGTCGGCGAACACTGAAGCTTTCTTT	CASSMSANTEAFF
TRBJ1-1	NA	TRBV7-2	NA	TGTGCCAGCAGCTTAGATGTCAGGGTAAACACTGAAGCTTTCTTT	CASSLDVRVNTEAFF
TRBJ2-3	NA	TRBV5-1	NA	TGCGCCAGCAGCTTGGTAGGGGTCACAGATACGCAGTATTTT	CASSLVGVTDTQYF
TRBJ1-6	NA	TRBV7-6	few	TGTGCCAGCAGCTTGATAGGAGACACTGATTCACCCCTCCACTTT	CASSLIGDTDSPLHF
TRBJ2-7	NA	TRBV7-2	NA	TGTGCCAGCACCAAATGGAGCGATTCCTACGAGCAGTACTTC	CASTKWSDSYEQYF
TRBJ1-1	NA	TRBV7-2	NA	TGTGCCAGCAGCCCTCGTACGGTGAACACTGAAGCTTTCTTT	CASSPRTVNTEAFF
TRBJ1-1	NA	TRBV19	NA	TGTGCCAGTACTACCCGCGTAGGGAACACTGAAGCTTTCTTT	CASTTRVGNTEAFF
TRBJ1-6	NA	TRBV24-1	NA	TGTGCCAACCTTTTACGACAGGTTAATTCACCCCTCCACTTT	CANLLRQVNSPLHF
TRBJ1-1	NA	TRBV11-2	NA	TGTGCCAGCAGCTTAGGATATTACTCGAACACTGAAGCTTTCTTT	CASSLGYYSNTEAFF
TRBJ2-1	NA	TRBV6-5	NA	TGTGCCAGCATCTACGGGGCGTACAATGAGCAGTTCTTC	CASIYGAYNEQFF
TRBJ2-1	NA	TRBV28	NA	TGTGCCAGCAGTTTGAGGCAGGGTGGGCGGAATGAGCAGTTCTTC	CASSLRQGGRNEQFF
TRBJ1-5	NA	TRBV10-3	NA	TGTGCCATCAGTGAGGGACAGACGGGCAATCAGCCCCAGCATTTT	CAISEGQTGNQPQHF
TRBJ2-7	NA	TRBV27	NA	TGTGCCAGCAGTTTCAAACAACCGGGTGCCTACGAGCAGTACTTC	CASSFKQPGAYEQYF
TRBJ1-6	TRBD1	TRBV28	NA	TGTGCCAGCAGTAAACAGGGGCCAGTCAGTCCCCTCCTGAATTTT	CASSKQGPVSPLLNF
TRBJ2-7	TRBD1	TRBV5-1	NA	TGCGCCAGCAGCAGCCCGGACAGGGGGATCTACGAGCAGTACTTC	CASSSPDRGIYEQYF
TRBJ1-2	TRBD1	TRBV3-1/TRBV3-2	NA	TGTGCCAGCAGCCCGATACAGGGGGCTGGTGGCTACACCTTC	CASSPIQGAGGYTF
TRBJ1-5	TRBD1	TRBV7-9	NA	TGTGCCAGCAGCTGGGACAGGGGATACAATCAGCCCCAGCATTTT	CASSWDRGYNQPQHF
TRBJ2-3	NA	TRBV9	NA	TGTGCCAGCAGCGTAGGGGGCGGGGTATTAGTAGATACGCAGTATTTT	CASSVGGGVLVDTQYF
TRBJ1-1	TRBD1	TRBV18	NA	TGTGCCAGCTCAACGAGACAGGGGTGGGACACTGAAGCTTTCTTT	CASSTRQGWDTEAFF
TRBJ2-4	NA	TRBV10-2	NA	TGCGCCAGCAGACCAGAAGGCAGAAACATTCAGTACTTC	CASRPEGRNIQYF
TRBJ1-2	NA	TRBV4-1	NA	TGCGCCAGCAGCCTCCTCGCGGGCGAGAACTATGGCTACACCTTC	CASSLLAGENYGYTF
TRBJ2-1	TRBD1	TRBV13	NA	TGTGCCAGCAGCCGGACAGGGCGAGCGGACAATGAGCAGTTCTTC	CASSRTGRADNEQFF
TRBJ1-2	NA	TRBV10-2	NA	TGCGCCACGACACAGGGCGATGGCTACACCTTC	CATTQGDGYTF
TRBJ1-5	NA	TRBV7-9	NA	TGTGCCAGCAGCCCACAGGGTAAGGGCAATCAGCCCCAGCATTTT	CASSPQGKGNQPQHF